This TCR beta chain derives from a study of OX40 agonist ivuxolimab in advanced cancers. Study overall: Participants could have had prior anti-PD-1, anti-PD-L1 or anti-CTLA-4 therapy, and roughly 40% had some. Study results and limitations: In general, CD8+ T cells held more expanded clones than CD4+ did, on average. Also showing low normalized T-cell clonal expansion were some of the nonresponders. Clonal expansion was seen in CD4+ and CD8+ blood T cells by week 6 at 0.1 to 3.0 mg/kg.

Assay used: immunoSEQ multiplex PCR; TCRdb lists only in-frame clones, some missing. This sample has 50,000 to 65,000 clones, with around nine tenths found just once. Of note for this clone: Its cognate antigen is unknown.

This CDR3 has 16 residues. Per germline, CDR1 MGHDK and CDR2 SYGVNS. Trimming cost V 6 bases and J 8 bases, with 23 bases left between them. This receptor was taken from an adult with an advanced solid tumor such as melanoma, head and neck, liver or kidney cancer. Sample: CD4+ or CD8+ T cells sorted from blood, taken in a trial of the OX40 agonist ivuxolimab. This sequence joins TRBV25-1 and TRBJ2-1; D remains ambiguous. The CDR3 here is CASRGPHGFLNDEQFF. The CDR3 region has the DNA TGTGCCAGCAGGGGTCCCCACGGTTTTCTGAATGATGAGCAGTTCTTC.